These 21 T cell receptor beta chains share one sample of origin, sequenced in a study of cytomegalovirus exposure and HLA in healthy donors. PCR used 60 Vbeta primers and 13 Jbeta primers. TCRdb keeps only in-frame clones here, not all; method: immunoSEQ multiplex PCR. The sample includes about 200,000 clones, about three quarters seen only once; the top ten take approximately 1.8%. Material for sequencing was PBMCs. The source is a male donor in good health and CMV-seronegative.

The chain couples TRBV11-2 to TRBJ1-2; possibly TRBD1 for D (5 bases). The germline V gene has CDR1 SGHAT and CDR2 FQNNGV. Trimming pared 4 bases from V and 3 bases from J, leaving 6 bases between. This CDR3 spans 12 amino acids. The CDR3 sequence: CASSSRDYGYTF. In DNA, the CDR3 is TGTGCCAGCAGCTCCAGGGACTATGGCTACACCTTC.

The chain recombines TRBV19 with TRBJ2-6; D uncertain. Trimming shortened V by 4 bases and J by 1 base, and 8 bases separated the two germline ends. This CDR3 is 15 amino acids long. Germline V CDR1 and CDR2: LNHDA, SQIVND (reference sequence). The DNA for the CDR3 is TGTGCCAGTAGTACCCAAGCTTCTGGGGCCAACGTCCTGACTTTC. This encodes CASSTQASGANVLTF.

The CDR3 DNA reads as TGTGCCAGCAGCAGGACCGGGACAGGCTACGAGCAGTACTTC. Protein product: CASSRTGTGYEQYF. The chain joins TRBV9 to TRBJ2-7, with TRBD1 matching 8 bases. V shed 4 bases, J shed 3 bases, and the junction held 6 bases outside the gene matches. The CDR3 runs 14 residues. Germline values: CDR1 SGDLS, CDR2 YYNGEE.

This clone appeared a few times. DNA for the CDR3: TGCGCCAGCAGCCAGTTAGCGGGAGGAAGCACAGATACGCAGTATTTT. Translating gives CASSQLAGGSTDTQYF. The chain combines TRBV4-1 with TRBJ2-3; 10 positions match TRBD2. The J segment lost 0 bases and the V segment lost 3 bases, leaving 3 bases of the junction unmatched. The CDR3 sequence is 16 residues long. The germline gives CDR1 MGHRA, CDR2 YSYEKL.

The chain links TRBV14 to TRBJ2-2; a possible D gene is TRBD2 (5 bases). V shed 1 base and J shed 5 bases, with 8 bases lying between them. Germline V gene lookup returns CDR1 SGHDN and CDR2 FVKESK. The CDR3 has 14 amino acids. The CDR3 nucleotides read TGTGCCAGCAGCCAAGTCGAGGGTACCGGGGAGCTGTTTTTT. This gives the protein CASSQVEGTGELFF.

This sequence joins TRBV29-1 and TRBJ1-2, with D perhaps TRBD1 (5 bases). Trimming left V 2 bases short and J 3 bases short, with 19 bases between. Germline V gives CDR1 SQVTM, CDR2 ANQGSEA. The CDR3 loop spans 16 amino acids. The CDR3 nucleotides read TGCAGCGTTGAAAGGAGGGGAGGGAGGGTCGACTATGGCTACACCTTC. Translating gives CSVERRGGRVDYGYTF.

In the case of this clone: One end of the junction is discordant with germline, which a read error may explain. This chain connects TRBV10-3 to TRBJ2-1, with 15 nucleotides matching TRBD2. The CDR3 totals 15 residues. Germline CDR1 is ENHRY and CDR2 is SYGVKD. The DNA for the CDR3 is TGTGCCATCAGGGGACTAGCGGGAGGCATGGATGAGCAGCTCTTC. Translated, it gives CAIRGLAGGMDEQLF.

Here the CDR3 DNA reads TGTGCCAGCAGTTGGGCTAGCGGGAGAGGGGGCAATGAGCAGTTCTTC. Its translation: CASSWASGRGGNEQFF. The V and J genes are TRBV6-5 and TRBJ2-1; 10 nucleotides align to TRBD2. In germline, CDR1 is MNHEY, CDR2 SVGAGI. V gave up 4 bases and J gave up 6 bases; unmatched junction bases: 9. The CDR3 has 16 residues.

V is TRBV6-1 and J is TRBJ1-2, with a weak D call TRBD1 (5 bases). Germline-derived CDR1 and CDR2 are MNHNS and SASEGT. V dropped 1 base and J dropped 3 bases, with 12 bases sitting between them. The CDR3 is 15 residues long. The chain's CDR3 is CASSEVRGGDYGYTF. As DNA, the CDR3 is TGTGCCAGCAGTGAAGTCCGGGGAGGGGACTATGGCTACACCTTC.

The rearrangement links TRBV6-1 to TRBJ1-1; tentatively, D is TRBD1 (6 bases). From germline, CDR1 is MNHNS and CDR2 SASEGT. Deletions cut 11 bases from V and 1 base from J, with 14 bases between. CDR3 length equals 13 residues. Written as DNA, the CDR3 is TGTGCCGGCATCCTAGGGGGGAACACTGAAGCTTTCTTT. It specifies CAGILGGNTEAFF.

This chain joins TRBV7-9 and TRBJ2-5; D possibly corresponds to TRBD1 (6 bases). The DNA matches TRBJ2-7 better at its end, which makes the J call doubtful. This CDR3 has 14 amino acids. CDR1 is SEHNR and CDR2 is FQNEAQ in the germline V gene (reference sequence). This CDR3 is CASSASQGSYEQYF. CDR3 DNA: TGTGCCAGCAGCGCCTCCCAGGGGTCCTACGAGCAGTACTTC.

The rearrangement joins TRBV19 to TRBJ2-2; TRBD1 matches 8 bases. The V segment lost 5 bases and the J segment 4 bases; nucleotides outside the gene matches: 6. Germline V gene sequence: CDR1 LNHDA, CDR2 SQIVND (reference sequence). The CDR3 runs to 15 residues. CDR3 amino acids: CASSYDRGGTGELFF. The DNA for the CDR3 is TGTGCCAGTAGTTATGACAGGGGCGGCACCGGGGAGCTGTTTTTT.

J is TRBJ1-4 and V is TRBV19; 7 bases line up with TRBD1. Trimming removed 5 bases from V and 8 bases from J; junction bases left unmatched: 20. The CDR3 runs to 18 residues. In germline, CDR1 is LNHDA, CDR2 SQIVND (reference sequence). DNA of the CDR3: TGTGCCAGTAGTGCCGACCCCCCTGAAGGGGGCCTTTGGGAAAAACTGTTTTTT. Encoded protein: CASSADPPEGGLWEKLFF.

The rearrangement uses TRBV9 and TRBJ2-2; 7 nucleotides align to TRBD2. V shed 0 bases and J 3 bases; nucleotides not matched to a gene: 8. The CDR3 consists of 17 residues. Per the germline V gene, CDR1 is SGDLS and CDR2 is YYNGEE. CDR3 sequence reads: CASSVEVAGVDTGELFF. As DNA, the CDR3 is TGTGCCAGCAGCGTAGAGGTCGCGGGGGTCGACACCGGGGAGCTGTTTTTT.

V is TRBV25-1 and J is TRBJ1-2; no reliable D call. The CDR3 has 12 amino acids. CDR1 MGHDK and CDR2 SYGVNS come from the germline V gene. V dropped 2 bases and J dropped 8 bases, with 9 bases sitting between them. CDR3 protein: CASSEAREGYTF. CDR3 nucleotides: TGTGCCAGCAGTGAAGCGCGGGAAGGCTACACCTTC.

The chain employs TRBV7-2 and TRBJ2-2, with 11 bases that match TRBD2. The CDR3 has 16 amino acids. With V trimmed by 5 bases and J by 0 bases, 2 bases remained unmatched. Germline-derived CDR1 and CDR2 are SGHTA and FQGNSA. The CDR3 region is CASSVTSGANTGELFF. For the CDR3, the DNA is TGTGCCAGCAGCGTGACTAGCGGGGCGAACACCGGGGAGCTGTTTTTT.

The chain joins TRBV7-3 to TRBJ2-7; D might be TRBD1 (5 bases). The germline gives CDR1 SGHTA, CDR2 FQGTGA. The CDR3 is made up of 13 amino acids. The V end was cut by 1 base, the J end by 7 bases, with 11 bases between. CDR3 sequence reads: CASSLNAGSEQYF. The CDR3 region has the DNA TGTGCCAGCAGCTTAAATGCAGGGTCGGAGCAGTACTTC.

The CDR3 nucleotides read TGTGCCACCAGCAGAGCCCCCAGCGGTACGCAGTATTTT. It encodes CATSRAPSGTQYF. V is TRBV15 and J is TRBJ2-3, with D maybe TRBD2 (5 bases). V was trimmed by 1 base and J by 8 bases, leaving 10 bases between them. Germline CDR1 is LNHNV and CDR2 is YYDKDF (reference sequence). CDR3 length: 13 amino acids. Together with reference TRBV15 and TRBJ2-3, the CDR3 gives the full variable domain: DAMVIQNPRYQVTQFGKPVTLSCSQTLNHNVMYWYQQKSSQAPKLLFHYYDKDFNNEADTPDNFQSRRPNTSFCFLDIRSPGLGDTAMYLCATSRAPSGTQYFGPGTRLTVL.

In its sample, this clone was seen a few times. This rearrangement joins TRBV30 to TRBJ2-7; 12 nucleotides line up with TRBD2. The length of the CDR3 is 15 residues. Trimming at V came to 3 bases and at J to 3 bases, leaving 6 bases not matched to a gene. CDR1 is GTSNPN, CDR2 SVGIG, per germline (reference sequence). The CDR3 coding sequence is TGTGCCTGGAGGAAGACTAGCGGGGGACTCTACGAGCAGTACTTC. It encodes CAWRKTSGGLYEQYF. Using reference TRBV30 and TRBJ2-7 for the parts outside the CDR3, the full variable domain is SQTIHQWPATLVQPVGSPLSLECTVEGTSNPNLYWYRQAAGRGLQLLFYSVGIGQISSEVPQNLSASRPQDRQFILSSKKLLLSDSGFYLCAWRKTSGGLYEQYFGPGTRLTVT.

The CDR3, as DNA: TGCGCCAGCAGCTTGGTAGTAGCGGGGTACAATGAGCAGTTCTTC. Encoded protein: CASSLVVAGYNEQFF. The chain carries TRBV5-1 and TRBJ2-1; TRBD2 matches 8 bases. CDR3 size: 15 residues. The V gene end was trimmed by 0 bases and the J gene end by 4 bases; junction bases not matched to a gene: 3. Germline assignment: CDR1 SGHRS and CDR2 YFSETQ.

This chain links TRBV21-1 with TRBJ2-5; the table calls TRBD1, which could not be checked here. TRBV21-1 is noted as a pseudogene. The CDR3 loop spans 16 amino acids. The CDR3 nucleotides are TGTGCCAGCAGCAAATGGGACAGGGCGGAGGAGGAGACCCAGTACTTC. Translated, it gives CASSKWDRAEEETQYF.